This T cell receptor beta chain comes out of a study of T-cell memory formation after mild COVID-19. Study background: TCR clusters were largely donor specific. General study points: Whether day 37 second-wave clones are SARS-CoV-2-specific was not confirmed. Memory from before infection featured some responding clones, which suggests cross-reactive memory joined. Clones that contracted from day 15 to 85 were balanced CD4/CD8, while later expanders leaned CD4+.

TCRdb ran MiXCR on the 5' RACE reads and lists one entry per CDR3 protein. The sample yields about 470,000 distinct CDR3 sequences, around a quarter seen once. In regard to this clonotype: Its antigen is not identified.

The CDR3 consists of 15 residues. V was clipped by 4 bases and J by 1 base; unmatched bases: 7. The germline gives CDR1 SGHDT, CDR2 YYEEEE. This TCR was recovered from an adult woman who had mild COVID-19 (a few samples of this study predate the infection). Cell type and time point are not known. Source material: PBMCs or a T cell subset sorted from them (not recorded which). The chain carries TRBV5-6 and TRBJ2-5; TRBD2 matches 7 bases. The CDR3 nucleotides read TGTGCCAGCAGCCCACCAGCTAGCGGCCAAGAGACCCAGTACTTC. Translation: CASSPPASGQETQYF.